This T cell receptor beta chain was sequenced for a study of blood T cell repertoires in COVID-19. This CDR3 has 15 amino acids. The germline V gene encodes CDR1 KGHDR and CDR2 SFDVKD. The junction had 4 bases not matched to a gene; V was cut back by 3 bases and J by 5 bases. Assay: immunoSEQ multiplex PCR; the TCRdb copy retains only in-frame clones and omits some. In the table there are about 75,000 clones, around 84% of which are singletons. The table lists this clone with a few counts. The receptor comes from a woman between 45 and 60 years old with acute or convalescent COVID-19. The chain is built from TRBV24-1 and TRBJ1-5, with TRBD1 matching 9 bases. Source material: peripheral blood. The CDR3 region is CATSDPRTGDQPQHF. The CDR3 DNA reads TGTGCCACCAGTGATCCCCGGACAGGGGATCAGCCCCAGCATTTT.